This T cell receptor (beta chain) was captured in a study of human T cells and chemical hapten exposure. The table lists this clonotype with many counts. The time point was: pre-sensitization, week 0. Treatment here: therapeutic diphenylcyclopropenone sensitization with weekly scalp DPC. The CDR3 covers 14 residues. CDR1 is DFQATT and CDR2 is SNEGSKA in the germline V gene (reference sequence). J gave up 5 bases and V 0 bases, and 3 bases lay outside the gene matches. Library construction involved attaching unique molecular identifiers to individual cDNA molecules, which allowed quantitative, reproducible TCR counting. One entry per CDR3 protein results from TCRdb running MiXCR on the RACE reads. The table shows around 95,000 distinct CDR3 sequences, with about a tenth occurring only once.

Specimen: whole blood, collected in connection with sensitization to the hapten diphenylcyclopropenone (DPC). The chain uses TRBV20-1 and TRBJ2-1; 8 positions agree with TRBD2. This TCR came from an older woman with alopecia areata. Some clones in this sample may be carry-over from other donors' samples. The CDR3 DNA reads TGCAGTGCTAGAGAGGCGGGGGGAGACAATGAGCAGTTCTTC. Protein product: CSAREAGGDNEQFF.